These 26 T cell receptor beta chains came from one sample sequenced in a study of technical replicates of blood from a few donors. Sequencing was performed with immunoSEQ multiplex PCR; in TCRdb, only in-frame clones are kept and a portion is missing. The sample shows 8,000 to 9,000 clones, about nine tenths of them seen only once. Sequencing input: PBMCs. All receptors come from a human donor in good health.

This chain connects TRBV19 to TRBJ2-3; a weak D match, TRBD1 (6 bases). The V end was cut by 6 bases, the J end by 7 bases, with 11 bases between. Germline-derived CDR1 and CDR2 are LNHDA and SQIVND (reference sequence). CDR3 size: 12 residues. The CDR3 sequence is CASSQGRYTQYF. The CDR3, as DNA: TGTGCCAGTAGCCAGGGGCGGTATACGCAGTATTTT.

This clone was detected once. This rearrangement joins TRBV4-1 to TRBJ2-2; D might be TRBD1 (6 bases). This CDR3 has 16 residues. The germline CDR1 and CDR2 sequences are MGHRA and YSYEKL. With 4 bases removed from V and 1 base from J, the gap between germline ends came to 13 bases. In nucleotides, the CDR3 is TGCGCCAGCAGCCGCAGCTCAGGGGTGAACACCGGGGAGCTGTTTTTT. It is translated as CASSRSSGVNTGELFF.

This clone has just a few counts. The chain links TRBV19 to TRBJ1-1, with D possibly being TRBD1 (5 bases). Germline CDR1 reads LNHDA; CDR2 reads SQIVND (reference sequence). CDR3 length equals 14 residues. Trimming stripped 9 bases from V and 1 base from J, with 15 bases between. Here the CDR3 DNA reads TGTGCCAGCTTTAGGAGGGGAGAGAACACTGAAGCTTTCTTT. Translating gives CASFRRGENTEAFF.

This chain uses TRBV11-3 with TRBJ2-2; D gene unclear. Trimming pared 5 bases from V and 3 bases from J, leaving 13 bases between. The CDR3 length is 15 residues. Germline loops: CDR1 SGHNT, CDR2 YENEEA. The CDR3 DNA reads TGTGCCAGCAGCAAATACCCCGAGGACACCGGGGAGCTGTTTTTT. Translating it yields CASSKYPEDTGELFF.

The gene calls are TRBV28 and TRBJ2-4; 9 positions match TRBD2. Germline V gene data show CDR1 as MDHEN and CDR2 as SYDVKM. The CDR3 is 15 residues long. The ends lost 6 bases at V and 4 bases at J; junction bases unmatched: 7. CDR3 protein: CASSSGTSFKNIQYF. The DNA for the CDR3 is TGTGCCAGCAGCTCCGGGACTAGCTTTAAAAACATTCAGTACTTC. Filled out from reference TRBV28 and TRBJ2-4, the complete variable domain reads DVKVTQSSRYLVKRTGEKVFLECVQDMDHENMFWYRQDPGLGLRLIYFSYDVKMKEKGDIPEGYSVSREKKERFSLILESASTNQTSMYLCASSSGTSFKNIQYFGAGTRLSVL.

The chain joins TRBV30 to TRBJ2-3, with TRBD2 matching over 10 bases. V shed 1 base and J 2 bases; nucleotides not matched to a gene: 6. The CDR3 is 16 residues long. Germline lookup yields CDR1 GTSNPN and CDR2 SVGIG (reference sequence). The DNA of the CDR3 is TGTGCCTGGAGTGCCGGGACTAGCGCCTCCACAGATACGCAGTATTTT. Translating gives CAWSAGTSASTDTQYF.

This clone was recorded only once. This chain connects TRBV19 to TRBJ2-4, with 12 bases identical to TRBD2. Losses at the gene ends were 7 bases for V and 11 bases for J; bases not matched to a gene: 12. The CDR3 runs to 15 residues. Germline loops: CDR1 LNHDA, CDR2 SQIVND (reference sequence). The CDR3 sequence: CASTPGLAGVGVQYF. The CDR3 DNA reads as TGTGCCAGTACCCCGGGACTAGCGGGCGTGGGGGTTCAGTACTTC.

The V call is TRBV29-1, the J call TRBJ2-1, with 7 bases identical to TRBD2. The CDR3 spans 14 residues. The V segment lost 2 bases and the J segment 2 bases; nucleotides outside the gene matches: 3. Germline V CDR1 and CDR2: SQVTM, ANQGSEA. The CDR3: CSVETGRAYNEQFF. CDR3 coding DNA: TGCAGCGTTGAAACGGGGAGGGCCTACAATGAGCAGTTCTTC.

The chain links TRBV7-9 to TRBJ1-4; TRBD1 agrees at 9 bases. CDR3 size: 15 residues. V trimming: 5 bases; J trimming: 7 bases; junction bases outside the gene matches: 8. CDR1 and CDR2 (germline): SEHNR, FQNEAQ (reference sequence). CDR3 protein: CASSTPGQGTEKLFF. CDR3 coding DNA: TGTGCCAGCAGCACTCCGGGACAGGGCACTGAAAAACTGTTTTTT.

The table lists this clone with a count of one. The chain joins TRBV5-6 to TRBJ1-1, with 7 bases identical to TRBD1. V lost 4 bases and J lost 1; bases outside the gene matches: 10. This CDR3 spans 16 amino acids. Germline V gene lookup returns CDR1 SGHDT and CDR2 YYEEEE. The CDR3 DNA reads as TGTGCCAGCAGCCTAGGAGACAGGGCAGGGAACACTGAAGCTTTCTTT. Its protein is CASSLGDRAGNTEAFF.

The gene calls are TRBV29-1 and TRBJ1-3, with a weak D call TRBD1 (6 bases). V lost 6 bases and J lost 4, with 13 bases in between. The CDR3 has 13 amino acids. Per the germline V gene, CDR1 is SQVTM and CDR2 is ANQGSEA. CDR3 region: CSVLKDRGNTIYF. The CDR3 DNA sequence: TGCAGCGTCTTGAAGGACAGAGGAAACACCATATATTTT.

V and J are TRBV6-5 and TRBJ2-1; TRBD1 is a possible D gene (5 bases). V gave up 5 bases and J gave up 9 bases, with 11 bases separating them. The CDR3 has 12 residues. In germline, CDR1 is MNHEY, CDR2 SVGAGI. CDR3 residues: CASSTQGGEQFF. In nucleotides, the CDR3 is TGTGCCAGCAGTACGCAGGGTGGTGAGCAGTTCTTC.

V is TRBV5-5 and J is TRBJ2-5; TRBD2 might be the D (6 bases). The germline V gene has CDR1 SGHKS and CDR2 YYEKEE (reference sequence). Trimming removed 4 bases at V and 5 bases at J, with 18 bases between. The CDR3 spans 15 residues. CDR3 bases: TGTGCCAGCAGCCCGGGACTTCTTATAGGGGAGACCCAGTACTTC. Its translation: CASSPGLLIGETQYF.

The V gene is TRBV19, the J gene TRBJ1-2; a weak D match, TRBD1 (6 bases). V was cut by 6 bases and J by 5 bases, with 7 bases left in between. The CDR3 consists of 11 residues. Germline values: CDR1 LNHDA, CDR2 SQIVND (reference sequence). Written as DNA, the CDR3 is TGTGCCAGTAGGCAGGGGTATGGCTACACCTTC. This codes for CASRQGYGYTF.

CDR3 sequence (DNA): TGCGCCAGCAGCCAAGATCTCACCCGGGAGTTTAACAATGAGCAGTTCTTC. Amino acid sequence: CASSQDLTREFNNEQFF. The rearrangement uses TRBV4-1 and TRBJ2-1; weak D call: TRBD2 (6 bases). V lost 0 bases, J lost 5 bases, and 17 bases lay in between. This CDR3 has 17 amino acids. Looked up from germline, CDR1 is MGHRA and CDR2 is YSYEKL.

The chain combines TRBV6-5 with TRBJ2-2, with 10 bases matching TRBD2. J was trimmed by 5 bases and V by 5 bases; bases with no gene match: 5. Germline V gives CDR1 MNHEY, CDR2 SVGAGI. The CDR3 has 15 amino acids. CDR3 protein: CASSIAGGSTGELFF. The CDR3 DNA reads TGTGCCAGCAGTATAGCGGGAGGTTCGACCGGGGAGCTGTTTTTT.

The V call is TRBV10-3, the J call TRBJ2-2, with no clear D. Trimming removed 4 bases at V and 6 bases at J, with 6 bases between. The germline V gene encodes CDR1 ENHRY and CDR2 SYGVKD. The CDR3 runs 12 residues. CDR3: CAISGSPGELFF. The DNA of the CDR3 is TGTGCCATCAGTGGGAGTCCCGGGGAGCTGTTTTTT.

This clone has a single count. The J gene is TRBJ1-1, the V gene TRBV30; D not certain. The V gene lost 3 bases and the J gene lost 4 bases, with 6 bases spanning the gap. CDR1 is GTSNPN, CDR2 SVGIG, per germline (reference sequence). The CDR3 is 11 residues long. CDR3 bases: TGTGCCTGGAGCCTTTTCACTGAAGCTTTCTTT. The encoded protein is CAWSLFTEAFF.

This chain uses TRBV6-5 with TRBJ1-3; D possibly corresponds to TRBD1 (5 bases). V shed 0 bases and J shed 4 bases, with 13 bases lying between them. Germline V gene data show CDR1 as MNHEY and CDR2 as SVGAGI. The CDR3 consists of 16 residues. The CDR3 bases are TGTGCCAGCAGTTACTCGGGGCCTTACGCCGGAAACACCATATATTTT. As protein: CASSYSGPYAGNTIYF.

This chain connects TRBV12-5 to TRBJ1-1, with 7 bases lining up with TRBD1. The CDR3 has 12 amino acids. Germline loops: CDR1 LGHNT, CDR2 FRNRAP. V lost 3 bases to trimming and J lost 9 bases; unmatched junction nucleotides: 4. The CDR3 nucleotides read TGTGCTAGTGGTTTCGGGACAGTTCAAGCTTTCTTT. Amino acid sequence: CASGFGTVQAFF.

The chain uses TRBV10-3 and TRBJ2-5; 9 bases are a match to TRBD2. V was clipped by 7 bases and J by 4 bases; unmatched bases: 4. Germline CDR1 and CDR2: ENHRY and SYGVKD. The CDR3 sequence is 13 residues long. The chain's CDR3 is CAIKPSGVETQYF. The CDR3 nucleotides are TGTGCCATCAAGCCTAGCGGGGTAGAGACCCAGTACTTC.

The chain carries TRBV5-4 and TRBJ1-2; 7 bases align to TRBD1. The CDR3 contains 13 residues. The V gene end was trimmed by 0 bases and the J gene end by 8 bases; junction bases not matched to a gene: 4. In germline, CDR1 is SGHNT, CDR2 YYREEE (reference sequence). CDR3 region: CASSLETGSGYTF. Written as DNA, the CDR3 is TGTGCCAGCAGCTTGGAGACAGGGAGCGGCTACACCTTC.

This chain joins TRBV5-1 and TRBJ1-1, with TRBD1 identical over 9 bases. J was trimmed by 5 bases and V by 4 bases; bases with no gene match: 12. This CDR3 contains 16 residues. Germline V gene sequence: CDR1 SGHRS, CDR2 YFSETQ. The CDR3 nucleotides are TGCGCCAGCAGCCCTGGGCTGGGACAGGGAAGGACTGAAGCTTTCTTT. Translation: CASSPGLGQGRTEAFF.

This chain links TRBV9 with TRBJ1-1, with TRBD1 as a possible D gene (5 bases). The ends were cut back, 2 bases at V and 1 base at J, with 9 bases in the middle. The CDR3 length is 14 residues. Germline V lookup: CDR1 SGDLS, CDR2 YYNGEE. CDR3 region: CASSVVQGNTEAFF. CDR3 coding DNA: TGTGCCAGCAGCGTCGTTCAGGGGAACACTGAAGCTTTCTTT.

The rearrangement links TRBV19 to TRBJ2-7, with 9 nucleotides matching TRBD1. J lost 3 bases, V lost 1 base, and 4 bases had no gene match. The CDR3 length is 15 residues. Germline values: CDR1 LNHDA, CDR2 SQIVND (reference sequence). The CDR3 DNA is TGTGCCAGTAGTATAGCCGGACAGGGGATCTACGAGCAGTACTTC. It encodes CASSIAGQGIYEQYF.

This chain links TRBV6-6 with TRBJ1-1; D gene uncertain. V was clipped by 5 bases and J by 1 base, with 8 bases between them. There are 13 residues in the CDR3. Per the germline V gene, CDR1 is MNHNY and CDR2 is SVGAGI (reference sequence). The CDR3 nucleotides read TGTGCCAGCAGTCAGGTGGGGAACACTGAAGCTTTCTTT. It translates to CASSQVGNTEAFF.